This T cell receptor (beta chain) emerged from a study of blood T cells in healthy people across ages. The CDR3 runs 16 residues. Germline assignment: CDR1 DFQATT and CDR2 SNEGSKA (reference sequence). The V and J ends lost 5 bases and 0 bases, in that order; junction bases with no gene match: 9. This clonotype was detected only a few times. The authors ran a second PCR of roughly 6 to 12 cycles using a sample-barcoded 5' primer and a J-beta primer mix. TCRdb reprocessed the 5' RACE reads via MiXCR and lists one record per CDR3 protein. The sample includes fewer than 800,000 distinct CDR3 sequences, approximately 49% of them seen just once.

The TCR comes from a woman in her sixties or seventies in good health. The rearrangement joins TRBV20-1 to TRBJ2-1; 8 nucleotides line up with TRBD2. The material sequenced was blood. CDR3 nucleotide sequence: TGCAGTGCTCTCAGCCTACTAGCGGACTCCTACAATGAGCAGTTCTTC. Translating gives CSALSLLADSYNEQFF.